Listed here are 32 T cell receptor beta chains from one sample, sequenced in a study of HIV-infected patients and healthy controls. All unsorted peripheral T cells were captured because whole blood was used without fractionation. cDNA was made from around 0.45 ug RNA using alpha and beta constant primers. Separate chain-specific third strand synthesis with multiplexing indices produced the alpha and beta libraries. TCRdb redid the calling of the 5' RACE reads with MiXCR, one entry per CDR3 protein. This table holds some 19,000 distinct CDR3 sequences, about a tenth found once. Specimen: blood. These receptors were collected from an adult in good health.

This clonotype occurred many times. For the CDR3, the DNA is TGCAGTGTGGGACAGGGGGACTATGGCTACACCTTC. Its protein product is CSVGQGDYGYTF. The J gene is TRBJ1-2, the V gene TRBV29-1, with 11 bases lining up with TRBD1. CDR1 is SQVTM, CDR2 ANQGSEA, per germline. CDR3 length equals 12 residues.

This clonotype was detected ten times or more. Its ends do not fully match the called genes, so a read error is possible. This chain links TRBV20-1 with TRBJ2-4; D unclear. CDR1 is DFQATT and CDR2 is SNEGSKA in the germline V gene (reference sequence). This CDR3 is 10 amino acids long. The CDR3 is CSADLDPPVF. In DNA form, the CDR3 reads TGCAGTGCCGACCTGGATCCCCCAGTCTTC.

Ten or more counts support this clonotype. CDR3 protein: CASSLNTGVDETQYF. For the CDR3, the DNA is TGCGCCAGCAGCTTGAACACAGGGGTGGACGAGACCCAGTACTTC. This sequence joins TRBV5-1 and TRBJ2-5, with TRBD1 matching 7 bases. Germline CDR1 SGHRS, CDR2 YFSETQ. The CDR3 is made up of 15 amino acids. V lost 1 base and J lost 5; bases outside the gene matches: 8.

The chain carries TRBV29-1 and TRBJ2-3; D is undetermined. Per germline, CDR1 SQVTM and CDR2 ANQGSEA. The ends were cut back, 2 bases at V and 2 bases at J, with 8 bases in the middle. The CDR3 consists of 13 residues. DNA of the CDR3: TGCAGCGTTGAACCCAGGTTCACAGATACGCAGTATTTT. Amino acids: CSVEPRFTDTQYF.

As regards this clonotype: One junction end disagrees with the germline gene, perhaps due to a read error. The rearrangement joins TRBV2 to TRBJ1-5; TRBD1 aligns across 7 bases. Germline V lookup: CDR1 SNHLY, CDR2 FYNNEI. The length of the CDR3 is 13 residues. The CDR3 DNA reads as TGTGTCAGCAGCGACAGGGATAATCAGCCCCAGCATTTT. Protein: CVSSDRDNQPQHF.

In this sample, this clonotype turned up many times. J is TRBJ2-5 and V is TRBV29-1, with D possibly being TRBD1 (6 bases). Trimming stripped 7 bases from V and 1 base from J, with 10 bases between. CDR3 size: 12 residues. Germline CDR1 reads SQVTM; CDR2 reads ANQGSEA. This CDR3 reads CSASDSQETQYF. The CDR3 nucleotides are TGCAGCGCCTCGGACAGCCAAGAGACCCAGTACTTC.

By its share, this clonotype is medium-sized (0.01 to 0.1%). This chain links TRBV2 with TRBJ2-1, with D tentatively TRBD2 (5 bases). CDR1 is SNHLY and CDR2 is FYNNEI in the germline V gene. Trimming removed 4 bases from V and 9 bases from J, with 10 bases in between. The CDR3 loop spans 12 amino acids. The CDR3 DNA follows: TGTGCCAGCAGTGCACTAGAGGCTGAGCAGTTCTTC. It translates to CASSALEAEQFF.

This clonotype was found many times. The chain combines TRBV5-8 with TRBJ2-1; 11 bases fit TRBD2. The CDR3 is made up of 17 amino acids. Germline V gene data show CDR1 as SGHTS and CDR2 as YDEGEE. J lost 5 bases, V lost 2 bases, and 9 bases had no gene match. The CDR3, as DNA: TGTGCCAGCAGCTTATCAACTAGCGGGAGTTGGGACAATGAGCAGTTCTTC. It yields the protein CASSLSTSGSWDNEQFF.

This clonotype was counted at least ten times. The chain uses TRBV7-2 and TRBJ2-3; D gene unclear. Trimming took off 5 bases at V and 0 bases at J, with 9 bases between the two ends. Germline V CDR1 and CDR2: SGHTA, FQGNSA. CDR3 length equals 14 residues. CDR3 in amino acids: CASSPLSSTDTQYF. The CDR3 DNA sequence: TGTGCCAGCAGCCCTTTGAGTAGCACAGATACGCAGTATTTT.

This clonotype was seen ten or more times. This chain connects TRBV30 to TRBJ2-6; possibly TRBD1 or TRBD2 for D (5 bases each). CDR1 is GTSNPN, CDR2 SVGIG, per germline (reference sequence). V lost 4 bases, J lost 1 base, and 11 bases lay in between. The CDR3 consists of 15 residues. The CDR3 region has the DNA TGTGCCTGGACGGGACGGCTATCTGGGGCCAACGTCCTGACTTTC. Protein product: CAWTGRLSGANVLTF.

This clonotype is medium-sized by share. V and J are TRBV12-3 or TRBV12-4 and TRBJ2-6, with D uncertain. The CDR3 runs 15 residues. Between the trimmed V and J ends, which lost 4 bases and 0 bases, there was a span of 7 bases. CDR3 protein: CASSWAASGANVLTF. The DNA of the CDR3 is TGTGCCAGCAGTTGGGCAGCCTCTGGGGCCAACGTCCTGACTTTC.

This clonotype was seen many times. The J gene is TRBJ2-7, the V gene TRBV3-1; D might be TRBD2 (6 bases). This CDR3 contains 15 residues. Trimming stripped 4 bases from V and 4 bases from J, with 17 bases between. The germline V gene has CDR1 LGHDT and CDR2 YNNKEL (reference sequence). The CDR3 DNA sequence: TGTGCCAGCAGCCTCCCCGGACAAGGAGGGTACGAGCAGTACTTC. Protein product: CASSLPGQGGYEQYF.

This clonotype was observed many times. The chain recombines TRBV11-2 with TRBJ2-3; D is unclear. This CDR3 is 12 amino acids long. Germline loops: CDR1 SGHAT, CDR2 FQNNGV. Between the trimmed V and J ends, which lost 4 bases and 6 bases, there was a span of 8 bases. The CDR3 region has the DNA TGTGCCAGCAGCTCGGCTGGGGATACGCAGTATTTT. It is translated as CASSSAGDTQYF.

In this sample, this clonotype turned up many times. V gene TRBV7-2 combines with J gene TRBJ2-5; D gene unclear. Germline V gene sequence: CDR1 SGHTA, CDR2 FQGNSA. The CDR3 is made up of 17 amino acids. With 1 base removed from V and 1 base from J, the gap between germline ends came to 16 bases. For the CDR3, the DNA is TGTGCCAGCAGCTTAGAATTGCGGCTCGGGTCCCAAGAGACCCAGTACTTC. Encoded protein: CASSLELRLGSQETQYF.

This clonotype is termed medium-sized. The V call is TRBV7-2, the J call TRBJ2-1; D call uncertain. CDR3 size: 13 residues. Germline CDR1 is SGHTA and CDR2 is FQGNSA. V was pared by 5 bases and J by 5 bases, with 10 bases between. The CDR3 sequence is CASSPGPNNEQFF. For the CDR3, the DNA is TGTGCCAGCAGCCCTGGACCAAACAATGAGCAGTTCTTC.

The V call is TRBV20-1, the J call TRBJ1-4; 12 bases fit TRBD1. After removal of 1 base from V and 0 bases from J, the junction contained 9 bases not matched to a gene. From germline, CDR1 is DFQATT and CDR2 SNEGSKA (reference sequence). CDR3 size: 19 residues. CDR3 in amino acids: CSARAHRDRGQATNEKLFF. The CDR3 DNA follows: TGCAGTGCTAGAGCTCACCGGGACAGGGGGCAGGCAACTAATGAAAAACTGTTTTTT.

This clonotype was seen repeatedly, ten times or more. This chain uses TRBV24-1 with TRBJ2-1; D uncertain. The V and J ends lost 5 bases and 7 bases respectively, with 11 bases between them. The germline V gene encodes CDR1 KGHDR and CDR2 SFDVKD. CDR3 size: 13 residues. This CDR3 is CATSAPVSNEQFF. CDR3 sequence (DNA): TGTGCCACCAGTGCCCCCGTTAGTAATGAGCAGTTCTTC.

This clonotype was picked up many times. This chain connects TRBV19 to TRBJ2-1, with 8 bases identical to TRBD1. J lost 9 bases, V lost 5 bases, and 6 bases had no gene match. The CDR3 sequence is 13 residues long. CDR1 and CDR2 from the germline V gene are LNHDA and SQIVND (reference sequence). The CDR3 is CASSPDRAIEQFF. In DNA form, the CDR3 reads TGTGCCAGTAGTCCGGACAGGGCTATTGAGCAGTTCTTC.

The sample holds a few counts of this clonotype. This chain's CDR3 is CASRDPSGRNYNEQFF. The CDR3 region has the DNA TGTGCCAGCAGAGATCCTAGCGGGAGAAACTACAATGAGCAGTTCTTC. The V call is TRBV2, the J call TRBJ2-1; 10 bases line up with TRBD2. The CDR3 contains 16 residues. Germline V gene sequence: CDR1 SNHLY, CDR2 FYNNEI. J was trimmed by 3 bases and V by 6 bases; bases with no gene match: 8.

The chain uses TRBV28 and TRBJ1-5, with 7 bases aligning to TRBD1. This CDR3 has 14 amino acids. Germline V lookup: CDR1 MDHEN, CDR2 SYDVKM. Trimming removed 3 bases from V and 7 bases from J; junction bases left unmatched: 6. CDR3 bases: TGTGCCAGCAGTTTTGACAGGGAGGGCCAGCCCCAGCATTTT. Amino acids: CASSFDREGQPQHF. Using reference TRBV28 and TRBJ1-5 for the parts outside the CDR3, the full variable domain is DVKVTQSSRYLVKRTGEKVFLECVQDMDHENMFWYRQDPGLGLRLIYFSYDVKMKEKGDIPEGYSVSREKKERFSLILESASTNQTSMYLCASSFDREGQPQHFGDGTRLSIL.

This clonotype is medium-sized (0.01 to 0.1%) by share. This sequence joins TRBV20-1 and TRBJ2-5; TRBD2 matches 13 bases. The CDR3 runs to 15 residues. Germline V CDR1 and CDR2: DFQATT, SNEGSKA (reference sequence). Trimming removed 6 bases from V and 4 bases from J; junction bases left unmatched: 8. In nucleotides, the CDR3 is TGCAGTGCCCGACCGCGGACTAGCGGGAGAGAGACCCAGTACTTC. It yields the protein CSARPRTSGRETQYF.

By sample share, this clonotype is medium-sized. The DNA for the CDR3 is TGTGCCAGCAGTTCCCGCCTAGGGACAGGGAACACCGGGGAGCTGTTTTTT. Translation gives CASSSRLGTGNTGELFF. The chain has TRBV6-5 and TRBJ2-2, with 8 positions matching TRBD1. V was pared by 4 bases and J by 1 base, with 8 bases of the junction left unmatched. This CDR3 is built from 17 residues. Germline V gene data show CDR1 as MNHEY and CDR2 as SVGAGI.

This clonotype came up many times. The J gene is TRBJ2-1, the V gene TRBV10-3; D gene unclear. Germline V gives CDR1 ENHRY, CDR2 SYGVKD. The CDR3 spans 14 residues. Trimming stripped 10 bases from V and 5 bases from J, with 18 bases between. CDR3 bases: TGTGCCACCAATGTGGAAGGTGGGGACAATGAGCAGTTCTTC. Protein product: CATNVEGGDNEQFF.

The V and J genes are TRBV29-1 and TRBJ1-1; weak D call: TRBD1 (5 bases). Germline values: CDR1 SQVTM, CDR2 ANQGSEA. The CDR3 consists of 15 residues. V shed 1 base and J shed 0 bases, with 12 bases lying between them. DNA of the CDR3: TGCAGCGTTGAAGCCTTCGGGACCATGAACACTGAAGCTTTCTTT. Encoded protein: CSVEAFGTMNTEAFF.

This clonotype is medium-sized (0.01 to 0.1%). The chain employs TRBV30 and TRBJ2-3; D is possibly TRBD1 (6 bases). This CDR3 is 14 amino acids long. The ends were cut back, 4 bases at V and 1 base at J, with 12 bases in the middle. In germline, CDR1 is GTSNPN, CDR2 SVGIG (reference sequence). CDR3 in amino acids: CAWKDSGRTDTQYF. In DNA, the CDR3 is TGTGCCTGGAAGGACAGCGGCCGCACAGATACGCAGTATTTT.

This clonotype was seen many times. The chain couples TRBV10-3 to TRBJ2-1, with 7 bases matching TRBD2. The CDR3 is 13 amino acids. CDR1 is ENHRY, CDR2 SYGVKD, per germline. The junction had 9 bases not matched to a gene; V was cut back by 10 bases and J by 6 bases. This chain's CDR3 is CATTIPGGNEQFF. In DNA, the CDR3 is TGTGCCACCACTATCCCGGGGGGCAATGAGCAGTTCTTC.

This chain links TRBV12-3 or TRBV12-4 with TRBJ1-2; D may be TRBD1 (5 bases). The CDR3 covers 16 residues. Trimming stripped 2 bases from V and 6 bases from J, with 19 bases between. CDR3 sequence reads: CASSLSGLWGSNGYTF. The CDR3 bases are TGTGCCAGCAGTTTATCGGGGCTTTGGGGATCTAATGGCTACACCTTC.

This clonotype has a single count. The CDR3 DNA reads TGTGCCAGCACCTCCGGGACTAGCGGGACAGATACGCAGTATTTT. Encoded protein: CASTSGTSGTDTQYF. J is TRBJ2-3 and V is TRBV7-2; 12 bases agree with TRBD2. Germline V gene sequence: CDR1 SGHTA, CDR2 FQGNSA. This CDR3 region has 15 residues. J lost 3 bases, V lost 7 bases, and 5 bases had no gene match.

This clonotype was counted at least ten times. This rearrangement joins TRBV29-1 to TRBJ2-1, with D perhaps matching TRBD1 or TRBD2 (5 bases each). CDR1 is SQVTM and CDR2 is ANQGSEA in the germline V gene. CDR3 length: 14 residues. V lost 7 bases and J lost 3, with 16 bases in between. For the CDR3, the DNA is TGCAGCGCCGAGGGAAGTGACAGCTACAATGAGCAGTTCTTC. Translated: CSAEGSDSYNEQFF.

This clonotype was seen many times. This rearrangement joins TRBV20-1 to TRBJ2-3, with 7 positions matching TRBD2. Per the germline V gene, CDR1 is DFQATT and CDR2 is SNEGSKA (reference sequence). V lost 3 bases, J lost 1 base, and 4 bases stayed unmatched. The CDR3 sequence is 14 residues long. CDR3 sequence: CSASRAGGTDTQYF. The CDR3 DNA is TGCAGTGCTAGCAGGGCGGGGGGCACAGATACGCAGTATTTT.

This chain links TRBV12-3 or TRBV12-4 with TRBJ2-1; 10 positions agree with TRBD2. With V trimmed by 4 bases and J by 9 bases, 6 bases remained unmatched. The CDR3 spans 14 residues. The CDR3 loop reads CASSSSGSPPEQFF. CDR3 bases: TGTGCCAGCAGTTCTAGCGGGAGTCCTCCTGAGCAGTTCTTC.

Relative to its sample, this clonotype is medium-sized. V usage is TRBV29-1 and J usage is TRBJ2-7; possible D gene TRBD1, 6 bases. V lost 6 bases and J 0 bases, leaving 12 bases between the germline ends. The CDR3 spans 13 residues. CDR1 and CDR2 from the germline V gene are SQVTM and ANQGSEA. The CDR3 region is CSVPGQSSYEQYF. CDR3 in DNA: TGCAGCGTCCCGGGACAAAGCTCCTACGAGCAGTACTTC.